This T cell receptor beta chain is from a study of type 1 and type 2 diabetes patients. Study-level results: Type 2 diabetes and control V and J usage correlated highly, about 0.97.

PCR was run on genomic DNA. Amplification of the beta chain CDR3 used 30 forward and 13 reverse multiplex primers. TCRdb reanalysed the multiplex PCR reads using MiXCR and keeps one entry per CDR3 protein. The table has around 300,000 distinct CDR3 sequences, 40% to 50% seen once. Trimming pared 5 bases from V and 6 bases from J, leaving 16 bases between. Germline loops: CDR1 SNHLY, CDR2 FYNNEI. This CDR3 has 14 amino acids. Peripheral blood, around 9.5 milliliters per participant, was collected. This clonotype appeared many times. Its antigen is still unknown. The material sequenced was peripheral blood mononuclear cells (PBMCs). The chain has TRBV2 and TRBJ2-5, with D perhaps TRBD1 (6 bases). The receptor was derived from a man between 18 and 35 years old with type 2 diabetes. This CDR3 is CASSPPDRSKTQYF. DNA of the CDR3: TGTGCCAGCAGTCCTCCTGACAGGTCTAAGACCCAGTACTTC.